The next 5 T cell receptor beta chains were all read from a single sample in a study of blood T cell repertoires in COVID-19. This table comes from immunoSEQ multiplex PCR, and its TCRdb copy is limited to in-frame clones, with some not included. This sample has around 70,000 clones, with more than 75% found just once. The sequencing sample was made of peripheral blood. The receptors derive from a man aged 50-60 years with acute or convalescent COVID-19.

At least ten counts were recorded for this clone. The rearrangement uses TRBV18 and TRBJ2-2, with a weak D call TRBD1 (6 bases). The ends were cut back, 5 bases at V and 7 bases at J, with 17 bases in the middle. Germline V lookup: CDR1 KGHSH, CDR2 LQKENI. The CDR3 contains 15 residues. This CDR3 reads CASSSRQAGIGELFF. CDR3 DNA: TGTGCCAGCTCATCCCGACAGGCTGGGATCGGGGAGCTGTTTTTT.

This chain uses TRBV19 with TRBJ2-3, with a possible D match to TRBD2 (7 bases). The CDR3 consists of 17 residues. Germline values: CDR1 LNHDA, CDR2 SQIVND (reference sequence). The germline V and J ends were trimmed by 3 bases and 2 bases, with 18 bases remaining between them. This chain's CDR3 is CASSINWGLAATDTQYF. CDR3 bases: TGTGCCAGTAGTATCAACTGGGGGCTAGCGGCCACAGATACGCAGTATTTT.

CDR3 residues: CASSAMTSGGRNEQFF. CDR3 sequence (DNA): TGTGCCAGCAGCGCAATGACTAGCGGGGGGCGGAATGAGCAGTTCTTC. The chain joins TRBV5-5 to TRBJ2-1; 13 nucleotides line up with TRBD2. The ends lost 4 bases at V and 7 bases at J; junction bases unmatched: 8. Germline V gene data show CDR1 as SGHKS and CDR2 as YYEKEE (reference sequence). The CDR3 contains 16 residues.

The genes are TRBV7-6 and TRBJ2-7; TRBD2 aligns across 9 bases. Trimming at V came to 1 base and at J to 7 bases, leaving 5 bases not matched to a gene. The CDR3 spans 14 residues. Per germline, CDR1 SGHVS and CDR2 FNYEAQ. The CDR3 nucleotides read TGTGCCAGCAGCTTAGAAGCGGGAGGTCGAGAGCAGTACTTC. This translates into CASSLEAGGREQYF.

J is TRBJ1-3 and V is TRBV7-2; D not certain. Per the germline V gene, CDR1 is SGHTA and CDR2 is FQGNSA. Trimming left V 1 base short and J 0 bases short, with 4 bases between. CDR3 length: 14 amino acids. The CDR3 DNA reads as TGTGCCAGCAGCTTAGGAGTCTCTGGAAACACCATATATTTT. Translating it yields CASSLGVSGNTIYF.